This T cell receptor beta chain was profiled in a study of blood T cells in healthy people across ages. Of note for this clonotype: What it binds is not known.

General study findings and limits: Per million T cells, the diversity of TCR beta decreased roughly linearly as age advanced.

PCR was performed a second time for about 6 to 11 cycles using a sample-barcoded 5' primer and a J-beta primer mix. TCRdb recomputed calls from the 5' RACE reads with MiXCR, one row per CDR3 protein. The sample has some 550,000 distinct CDR3 sequences, 40% to 50% seen once. Each sample gave at least 6 million isolated PBMCs. There are 13 residues in the CDR3. Between the trimmed V and J ends, which lost 1 base and 3 bases, there was a span of 9 bases. The V gene's germline CDR1 is DFQATT and CDR2 SNEGSKA (reference sequence). Sequencing used blood. The chain recombines TRBV20-1 with TRBJ2-5; D is uncertain. The origin of this receptor is a man aged 80 or over in good health. As DNA, the CDR3 is TGCAGTGCTAGAGGGGAAAGGGAAGAGACCCAGTACTTC. Its protein product is CSARGEREETQYF.